These T cell receptor beta chains were read from a single sample in a study of shared clonotypes between healthy human individuals. TCRdb's table, derived via immunoSEQ multiplex PCR, lists solely in-frame clones and lacks some. The table shows roughly 2.1 million clones, with 93% occurring only once. Source material: naive CD8+ T cells from PBMCs. The receptors were gathered from a man aged 18 to 35 in good health. Some clones in this sample may be carry-over from other donors' samples. CDR3s include the opening cysteine and the closing phenylalanine or tryptophan. D genes are given only for firm matches. Clone size is given for some rows only: seen once, a few or many times, or a class if the clone is expanded.

V gene	D gene	J gene	clone size	CDR3 protein	CDR3 DNA
TRBV27	NA	TRBJ1-2	NA	CASSLSAGGNGYTF	TGTGCCAGCAGTTTATCAGCAGGCGGCAATGGCTACACCTTC
TRBV6-5	NA	TRBJ1-1	once	CASSYSRDTEAFF	TGTGCCAGCAGTTACTCGCGGGACACTGAAGCTTTCTTT
TRBV7-9	NA	TRBJ2-7	NA	CASSGRTYEQYF	TGTGCCAGCAGCGGCCGGACCTACGAGCAGTACTTC
TRBV28	NA	TRBJ1-1	once	CASSPDTGNTEAFF	TGTGCCAGCAGTCCCGATACAGGAAACACTGAAGCTTTCTTT
TRBV7-9	TRBD1	TRBJ2-2	NA	CASSHPGQRLNTGELFF	TGTGCCAGCAGCCATCCGGGACAGAGATTGAACACCGGGGAGCTGTTTTTT
TRBV6-5	NA	TRBJ2-7	NA	CASSTPGPAYEQYF	TGTGCCAGCAGTACCCCGGGACCGGCCTACGAGCAGTACTTC
TRBV11-2	NA	TRBJ2-3	NA	CASSLGGGSTDTQYF	TGTGCCAGCAGCTTAGGTGGCGGTTCCACAGATACGCAGTATTTT
TRBV27	TRBD2	TRBJ2-1	NA	CASSSGLAESSYNEQFF	TGTGCCAGCAGTTCGGGACTAGCGGAAAGCTCCTACAATGAGCAGTTCTTC
TRBV4-1	NA	TRBJ2-4	NA	CASSQPLLGAAKNIQYF	TGCGCCAGCAGCCAACCTTTACTGGGGGCTGCCAAAAACATTCAGTACTTC
TRBV4-1	NA	TRBJ2-7	NA	CASSVGGGGYEQYF	TGCGCCAGCAGTGTCGGGGGAGGGGGCTACGAGCAGTACTTC
TRBV7-8	TRBD1	TRBJ1-1	NA	CASSLSTGGSTEAFF	TGTGCCAGCAGCTTATCTACAGGGGGTTCCACTGAAGCTTTCTTT
TRBV10-2	TRBD2	TRBJ2-1	NA	CASTQRDYPPYNEQFF	TGCGCCAGCACCCAAAGGGACTACCCCCCGTACAATGAGCAGTTCTTC
TRBV6-5	NA	TRBJ1-5	NA	CASSYLKGGNQPQHF	TGTGCCAGCAGTTACCTGAAGGGTGGCAATCAGCCCCAGCATTTT
TRBV5-4	NA	TRBJ1-1	NA	CASSLARGANTEAFF	TGTGCCAGCAGCTTGGCACGGGGGGCGAACACTGAAGCTTTCTTT